This T cell receptor beta chain was profiled in a study of CD8 T cells in ankylosing spondylitis (dated by TCRdb to the late 2010s). Describing the broader study: The study profiled T cell receptor beta repertoires in healthy donors and ankylosing spondylitis patients to find disease-linked TCR variants. The full study cohort was made up of 25 ankylosing spondylitis patients and 108 healthy donors. Peripheral blood samples were taken, and synovial fluid was additionally collected from ankylosing spondylitis patients.

The research as a whole found: A TCR beta motif of fewer than 10 highly homologous amino acid variants appeared characteristic of blood from ankylosing spondylitis patients. According to the report, matched synovial fluid samples from ankylosing spondylitis patients were significantly enriched for the disease-linked clones. In peripheral blood, the disease-linked clones were found at relatively low frequencies and had a CD8+ phenotype. Some TCR beta motif variants had previously been reported in synovial fluid and blood of reactive arthritis patients, which suggested common disease-initiation mechanisms.

This clonotype came up many times. There is no known antigen for this receptor. Per-base quality was not reported, and no clone a single base away is much larger than it. The sample was run on an Illumina HiSeq 2500. TCR beta libraries were prepared by quantitative 5'-RACE with molecular barcodes. As for the authors' bioinformatics: To identify disease-linked TCR variants, a new computational method was used, one built on a probabilistic model of VDJ rearrangement. TCRdb passed the public sequencing reads through fastp at Q25 and MiXCR, retaining productive beta sequences. Entries are consolidated by CDR3 protein sequence, retaining the most common genes and DNA. The V and J calls and clone size come from TCRdb's table, not from the authors' own analysis. This sample gives roughly 670,000 distinct CDR3 sequences in total; 15% to 20% of them show up just once. The top ten constitute roughly a fifth of the sample.

Relative to germline, V is 5 bases shorter and J is 6 bases shorter, with 11 bases between their ends. The germline V gene (reference sequence) provides CDR1 MNHEY and CDR2 SMNVEV. Including the terminal cysteine and phenylalanine, the CDR3 comprises 12 residues. This entry keeps only the CDR3 DNA: 36 bases, framed from base 1. The sample was blood, either unsorted or a sorted T cell fraction (not recorded which). Rearrangement joined TRBV27 to TRBJ2-7; the D segment is perhaps TRBD1 or TRBD2, each sharing 5 matched bases. The TCR comes from a male donor with ankylosing spondylitis. The CDR3 loop reads CASSASGTEQYF. The sequenced DNA: TGTGCCAGCAGTGCTTCGGGGACCGAGCAGTACTTC.